In this sample, the clone carrying this TCR beta chain turned up a few times. Clones were read by immunoSEQ multiplex PCR, and TCRdb kept only the in-frame ones, dropping some. The table records some 59,000 clones, more than 70% of them present only once. The record originates from a study of cytomegalovirus exposure and HLA in healthy donors. With 0 bases removed from V and 9 bases from J, the gap between germline ends came to 9 bases. The CDR3 totals 13 residues. Germline V gene sequence: CDR1 WSHSY, CDR2 SAAADI. The sequence came from a woman aged 18-30 years in good health and CMV-seropositive. The chain combines TRBV10-2 with TRBJ1-5, with D maybe TRBD1 (5 bases). The sequencing sample was made of PBMCs. The CDR3 protein is CASSESQGGPQHF. CDR3 DNA sequence: TGCGCCAGCAGTGAGTCGCAGGGAGGGCCCCAGCATTTT.